Below, 25 T cell receptor beta chains from the same sample are listed, as sequenced in a study of T cell responses to AZD1222 COVID-19 vaccine. Generated by immunoSEQ multiplex PCR, the TCRdb table keeps only in-frame clones and is missing some. This sample has over 90,000 clones, with roughly 88% found just once. Sequenced here: peripheral blood, sampled on day 0 of AZD1222 vaccination. Receptor source: an adult in good health.

Details on this clone: This specimen includes other DNA sequences encoding the same CDR3. This chain joins TRBV20-1 and TRBJ1-1; D remains ambiguous. CDR1 and CDR2 from the germline V gene are DFQATT and SNEGSKA (reference sequence). The CDR3 length is 11 residues. Trimming removed 5 bases at V and 0 bases at J, with 4 bases between. This chain's CDR3 is CSARLNTEAFF. CDR3 bases: TGCAGTGCTCGGTTGAACACTGAAGCTTTCTTT.

The chain combines TRBV5-4 with TRBJ2-7, with TRBD1 identical over 10 bases. This CDR3 contains 15 residues. J lost 4 bases, V lost 0 bases, and 4 bases had no gene match. Germline CDR1 reads SGHNT; CDR2 reads YYREEE (reference sequence). The CDR3 sequence: CASSLVGQGWYEQYF. The CDR3 coding sequence is TGTGCCAGCAGCTTGGTGGGACAGGGGTGGTACGAGCAGTACTTC.

The V call is TRBV9, the J call TRBJ1-4, with D unclear. Trimming cost V 1 base and J 8 bases, with 12 bases left between them. The CDR3 consists of 14 residues. CDR1 and CDR2 (germline): SGDLS, YYNGEE. The CDR3 spells CASSVSSHFEKLFF. CDR3 nucleotides: TGTGCCAGCAGCGTAAGCAGCCATTTCGAAAAACTGTTTTTT.

The chain couples TRBV2 to TRBJ2-7, with a tentative D call TRBD1 (5 bases). Trimming cost V 3 bases and J 7 bases, with 13 bases left between them. The CDR3 spans 13 residues. The germline CDR1 and CDR2 sequences are SNHLY and FYNNEI. The CDR3 protein is CASSDQTAAEQYF. CDR3 nucleotide sequence: TGTGCCAGCAGTGACCAGACAGCCGCGGAGCAGTACTTC.

This clone was detected only once. The chain recombines TRBV4-1 with TRBJ2-2; 8 nucleotides align to TRBD2. CDR3 length: 15 amino acids. Trimming took 8 bases from V and 0 from J; bases not matched to a gene: 5. Looked up from germline, CDR1 is MGHRA and CDR2 is YSYEKL. In nucleotides, the CDR3 is TGCGCCAGCCGGTATAGCGGGGCGAACACCGGGGAGCTGTTTTTT. This sequence encodes CASRYSGANTGELFF.

As DNA, the CDR3 is TGCGCCAGCAGCCCAAGCCGACGGGACTTAGAGACCCAGTACTTC. This encodes CASSPSRRDLETQYF. The chain joins TRBV4-3 to TRBJ2-5, with a possible D match to TRBD2 (6 bases). CDR1 and CDR2 from the germline V gene are LGHNA and YSLEER. Trimming left V 4 bases short and J 4 bases short, with 16 bases between. This CDR3 is 15 amino acids long.

V and J are TRBV6-2 or TRBV6-3 and TRBJ2-7; TRBD1 is a possible D gene (5 bases). V lost 2 bases and J 0 bases, leaving 20 bases between the germline ends. This CDR3 is built from 18 residues. The germline V gene encodes CDR1 MNHEY and CDR2 SVGEGT. The CDR3 DNA follows: TGTGCCAGCAGTTACAACCAGGGTTTAGGCAGCTTCTCCTACGAGCAGTACTTC. Its protein product is CASSYNQGLGSFSYEQYF.

This clone has just one count. The chain links TRBV2 to TRBJ2-7; 8 bases line up with TRBD1. Per germline, CDR1 SNHLY and CDR2 FYNNEI. The CDR3 extends over 14 amino acids. With 4 bases clipped from V and 1 base from J, the junction kept 3 bases outside the gene matches. CDR3 amino acids: CASSGTGRSYEQYF. The CDR3 DNA sequence: TGTGCCAGCAGTGGGACAGGGAGGTCCTACGAGCAGTACTTC.

In nucleotides, the CDR3 is TGCGCCAGCAGCCTCGATCGGGGGACAGGGAATGGCTACACCTTC. It encodes CASSLDRGTGNGYTF. The chain recombines TRBV5-1 with TRBJ1-2, with 9 positions matching TRBD1. The V segment lost 4 bases and the J segment 6 bases; nucleotides outside the gene matches: 10. Germline V gives CDR1 SGHRS, CDR2 YFSETQ. This CDR3 is built from 15 residues.

The chain combines TRBV2 with TRBJ2-1; 13 nucleotides match TRBD2. V shed 6 bases and J 12 bases; nucleotides not matched to a gene: 11. CDR1 and CDR2 (germline): SNHLY, FYNNEI. This CDR3 spans 15 amino acids. The CDR3 here is CASRLGLAGRSGQFF. For the CDR3, the DNA is TGTGCCAGCAGATTGGGACTAGCGGGGCGCAGCGGGCAGTTCTTC.

The rearrangement links TRBV6-5 to TRBJ2-1, with 9 bases aligning to TRBD1. V shed 6 bases, J shed 7 bases, and the junction held 4 bases outside the gene matches. This CDR3 region has 13 residues. Per the germline V gene, CDR1 is MNHEY and CDR2 is SVGAGI. CDR3 protein: CASRGQGGNEQFF. The CDR3 nucleotides read TGTGCCAGCAGGGGACAGGGAGGGAATGAGCAGTTCTTC.

The chain recombines TRBV11-3 with TRBJ2-3, with D perhaps TRBD2 (6 bases). The germline V and J ends were trimmed by 5 bases and 1 base, with 13 bases remaining between them. CDR1 is SGHNT, CDR2 YENEEA, per germline. The length of the CDR3 is 15 residues. The CDR3 here is CASSRRGSGTDTQYF. The CDR3 nucleotides are TGTGCCAGCAGCCGCCGGGGGAGCGGCACAGATACGCAGTATTTT.

The chain couples TRBV11-2 to TRBJ1-2; 9 nucleotides line up with TRBD1. The CDR3 is 15 amino acids. The germline gives CDR1 SGHAT, CDR2 FQNNGV. V lost 4 bases to trimming and J lost 6 bases; unmatched junction nucleotides: 9. The CDR3, as DNA: TGTGCCAGCAGCTCCCCACGTAGGACAGGGGATGGCTACACCTTC. Translation gives CASSSPRRTGDGYTF.

The rearrangement uses TRBV12-3 or TRBV12-4 and TRBJ2-7; D uncertain. Trimming took off 4 bases at V and 7 bases at J, with 14 bases between the two ends. CDR3 size: 13 residues. The CDR3 protein is CASSYQQPREQYF. DNA for the CDR3: TGTGCCAGCAGTTACCAACAACCGAGGGAGCAGTACTTC.

This chain connects TRBV27 to TRBJ1-5; a possible D gene is TRBD1 (5 bases). V lost 2 bases and J 5 bases, leaving 7 bases between the germline ends. CDR3 size: 13 residues. Germline V gene sequence: CDR1 MNHEY, CDR2 SMNVEV (reference sequence). The CDR3 sequence: CASSLGGDQPQHF. CDR3 nucleotides: TGTGCCAGCAGTTTAGGGGGAGATCAGCCCCAGCATTTT.

This clone was counted a single time. The rearrangement links TRBV4-2 to TRBJ2-2, with no clear D. With 4 bases removed from V and 1 base from J, the gap between germline ends came to 7 bases. The length of the CDR3 is 14 residues. CDR1 and CDR2 from the germline V gene are LGHNA and YNFKEQ. As DNA, the CDR3 is TGTGCCAGCAGCCGCGACAAGAACACCGGGGAGCTGTTTTTT. It specifies CASSRDKNTGELFF.

V and J are TRBV6-1 and TRBJ1-1; 11 bases are a match to TRBD1. The CDR3 runs to 16 residues. V dropped 2 bases and J dropped 8; count of bases not matched to a gene: 10. Per the germline V gene, CDR1 is MNHNS and CDR2 is SASEGT. The CDR3 nucleotides read TGTGCCAGCAGTGAACACTGGGACAGGGGGTCTCTCGAAGCTTTCTTT. Amino acids: CASSEHWDRGSLEAFF.

The chain couples TRBV7-9 to TRBJ1-1, with D unclear. This CDR3 is 14 amino acids long. Per germline, CDR1 SEHNR and CDR2 FQNEAQ (reference sequence). Trimming cost V 5 bases and J 4 bases, with 14 bases left between them. The CDR3 loop is CASSPIAGITEAFF. The CDR3 DNA is TGTGCCAGCAGCCCAATTGCTGGGATCACTGAAGCTTTCTTT.

The chain combines TRBV6-2 or TRBV6-3 with TRBJ1-1; D possibly corresponds to TRBD1 (5 bases). The V gene's germline CDR1 is MNHEY and CDR2 SVGEGT. V was clipped by 2 bases and J by 5 bases, with 15 bases between them. The CDR3 runs 15 residues. The CDR3 reads CASSYNQGGRTEAFF. The CDR3 nucleotides are TGTGCCAGCAGTTACAATCAGGGTGGAAGAACTGAAGCTTTCTTT.

The chain has TRBV10-1 and TRBJ2-5; 10 bases align to TRBD1. CDR3 size: 16 residues. V gave up 3 bases and J gave up 2 bases; unmatched junction bases: 6. Germline V gene data show CDR1 as WNHNN and CDR2 as SYGVQD (reference sequence). The CDR3 DNA reads as TGCGCCAGCAGTGATTCCGGGACAGGGGCACAAGAGACCCAGTACTTC. It codes for CASSDSGTGAQETQYF.

The chain links TRBV19 to TRBJ1-3; D call uncertain. The V and J ends lost 6 bases and 0 bases respectively, with 15 bases between them. The CDR3 is 16 amino acids. Per the germline V gene, CDR1 is LNHDA and CDR2 is SQIVND (reference sequence). CDR3 DNA sequence: TGTGCCAGTAGGTATAAACGGAGTGGCTCTGGAAACACCATATATTTT. Its protein is CASRYKRSGSGNTIYF. Combining the CDR3 with reference TRBV19 and TRBJ1-3 gives the whole variable domain DGGITQSPKYLFRKEGQNVTLSCEQNLNHDAMYWYRQDPGQGLRLIYYSQIVNDFQKGDIAEGYSVSREKKESFPLTVTSAQKNPTAFYLCASRYKRSGSGNTIYFGEGSWLTVV.

The V call is TRBV25-1, the J call TRBJ1-1; possible D gene TRBD1, 5 bases. Deletions cut 7 bases from V and 1 base from J, with 19 bases between. Germline values: CDR1 MGHDK, CDR2 SYGVNS. The CDR3 is 16 amino acids. The CDR3 loop is CASNLVSGGKNTEAFF. CDR3 DNA: TGTGCCAGCAACCTCGTCTCGGGGGGGAAGAACACTGAAGCTTTCTTT.

V gene TRBV9 combines with J gene TRBJ2-5; D not certain. Germline loops: CDR1 SGDLS, CDR2 YYNGEE. Trimming removed 0 bases at V and 3 bases at J, with 0 bases between. The CDR3 sequence is 11 residues long. This chain's CDR3 is CASSVEETQYF. CDR3 bases: TGTGCCAGCAGCGTAGAAGAGACCCAGTACTTC.

Concerning this clone itself: The sample holds other DNA sequences that translate to the same CDR3. The chain joins TRBV5-1 to TRBJ2-1; TRBD2 matches 8 bases. Trimming cost V 4 bases and J 3 bases; bases outside gene matches: 3. The CDR3 spans 14 residues. CDR1 and CDR2 (germline): SGHRS, YFSETQ. The CDR3 protein is CASSLLAGYNEQFF. Written as DNA, the CDR3 is TGCGCCAGCAGCCTGCTAGCGGGCTACAATGAGCAGTTCTTC.

The V gene is TRBV6-5, the J gene TRBJ1-5; D call uncertain. Germline assignment: CDR1 MNHEY and CDR2 SVGAGI. This CDR3 has 15 residues. The ends were cut back, 0 bases at V and 8 bases at J, with 14 bases in the middle. The CDR3 loop is CASSYSGSAIEPQHF. Here the CDR3 DNA reads TGTGCCAGCAGTTACTCGGGATCCGCGATCGAGCCCCAGCATTTT.